The 5 T cell receptor beta chains in this list originate from one sample, sequenced in a study of OX40 agonist ivuxolimab in advanced cancers. Libraries were built with the immunoSEQ multiplex PCR assay. This is the immuneACCESS table as TCRdb keeps it, with only in-frame sequences that have V and J called. A part of the clones is gone; compared with another copy, unresolved V genes explain less than half, and the rest is unexplained. This sample has tens of thousands of clones in its table, and 90% of those were observed once. The biggest ten clones account for around 7.4% of the sample. The material sequenced was CD4+ or CD8+ T cells sorted from blood, taken in a trial of the OX40 agonist ivuxolimab. These TCRs come from an adult with an advanced solid tumor such as melanoma, head and neck, liver or kidney cancer.

The rearrangement joins TRBV13 to TRBJ2-4, with D possibly called TRBD1 or TRBD2 (5 bases each). The V end lost 8 bases, the J end lost 5 bases, and 19 bases lay between the germline ends. The CDR3 extends over 15 amino acids. Germline V gene data show CDR1 as PRHDT and CDR2 as FYEKMQ (reference sequence). This CDR3 is CASGLSGGIENIQYF. In DNA, the CDR3 is TGTGCCAGCGGCCTTAGTGGGGGTATCGAAAACATTCAGTACTTC.

V is TRBV13 and J is TRBJ1-6; D remains ambiguous. The CDR3 runs 16 residues. The germline V gene has CDR1 PRHDT and CDR2 FYEKMQ (reference sequence). The ends were cut back, 4 bases at V and 0 bases at J, with 10 bases in the middle. Written as DNA, the CDR3 is TGTGCCAGCAGCTACGGAGATAGCTCCTATAATTCACCCCTCCACTTT. Protein product: CASSYGDSSYNSPLHF.

The rearrangement uses TRBV10-2 and TRBJ1-1; D gene uncertain. V lost 4 bases, J lost 0 bases, and 12 bases lay in between. Germline-derived CDR1 and CDR2 are WSHSY and SAAADI. The CDR3 loop spans 15 amino acids. For the CDR3, the DNA is TGCGCCAGCAGTGTGGCAGGAGAGCTGAACACTGAAGCTTTCTTT. Protein sequence: CASSVAGELNTEAFF.

The chain is built from TRBV13 and TRBJ1-2; the D is unclear. Trimming took off 0 bases at V and 4 bases at J, with 9 bases between the two ends. CDR1 PRHDT and CDR2 FYEKMQ come from the germline V gene (reference sequence). The CDR3 is made up of 14 amino acids. CDR3 amino acids: CASSLGAALYGYTF. The CDR3 DNA follows: TGTGCCAGCAGCTTAGGGGCAGCTCTCTATGGCTACACCTTC.

The chain has TRBV9 and TRBJ1-4; TRBD1 matches 10 bases. CDR1 SGDLS and CDR2 YYNGEE come from the germline V gene. Trimming cost V 7 bases and J 7 bases; bases outside gene matches: 4. The CDR3 contains 13 residues. CDR3 protein: CASGTGVAEKLFF. In nucleotides, the CDR3 is TGTGCCAGCGGGACAGGGGTGGCTGAAAAACTGTTTTTT. The entire variable domain, with the rest obtained from reference TRBV9 and TRBJ1-4, is as follows: DSGVTQTPKHLITATGQRVTLRCSPRSGDLSVYWYQQSLDQGLQFLIQYYNGEERAKGNILERFSAQQFPDLHSELNLSSLELGDSALYFCASGTGVAEKLFFGSGTQLSVL.